The source of this T cell receptor (beta chain) is a study of T cell changes during pregnancy in multiple sclerosis. The germline V gene has CDR1 LGHNA and CDR2 YNFKEQ. J lost 8 bases, V lost 4 bases, and 9 bases had no gene match. The CDR3 is made up of 15 amino acids. TCRdb's copy holds only in-frame clones and misses some; the assay was immunoSEQ multiplex PCR. The table records some 74,000 clones, 85% to 95% of them present only once. This clonotype originated in a female donor with multiple sclerosis, enrolled in a pregnancy study. The rearrangement uses TRBV4-2 and TRBJ2-1; 9 bases line up with TRBD1. Sequences were derived from peripheral blood, sampled before pregnancy. The CDR3 region is CASSLPGQGGDEQFF. The CDR3 coding sequence is TGTGCCAGCAGCCTACCGGGACAGGGTGGGGATGAGCAGTTCTTC.